This T cell receptor beta chain was profiled in a study of blood T cell repertoires in COVID-19. Germline V gene data show CDR1 as SGHAT and CDR2 as FQNNGV. V shed 0 bases and J shed 6 bases, with 12 bases lying between them. This CDR3 is built from 14 residues. Libraries were prepared by immunoSEQ multiplex PCR; TCRdb keeps only in-frame clonotypes and omits some of them. Of about 140,000 clones in the sample, roughly 85% were seen once. The sequence was collected from a man aged 55 to 70 with acute or convalescent COVID-19. The V gene is TRBV11-2, the J gene TRBJ2-7, with D possibly matching TRBD2 (6 bases). The sequenced sample consisted of peripheral blood. CDR3 residues: CASSLDYGGSEQYF. The DNA for the CDR3 is TGTGCCAGCAGCTTAGATTATGGGGGGAGCGAGCAGTACTTC.